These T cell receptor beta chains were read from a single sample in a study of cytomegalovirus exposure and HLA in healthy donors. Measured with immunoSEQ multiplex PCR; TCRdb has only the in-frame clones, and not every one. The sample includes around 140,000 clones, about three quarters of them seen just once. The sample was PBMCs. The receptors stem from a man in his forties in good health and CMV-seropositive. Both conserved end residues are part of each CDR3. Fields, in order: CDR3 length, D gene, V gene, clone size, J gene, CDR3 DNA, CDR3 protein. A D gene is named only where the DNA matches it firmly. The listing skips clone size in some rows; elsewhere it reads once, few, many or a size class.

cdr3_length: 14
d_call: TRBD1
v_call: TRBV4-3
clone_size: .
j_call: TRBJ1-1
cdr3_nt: TGCGCCAGCAGCCAAGCCGGACAGGGCACTGAAGCTTTCTTC
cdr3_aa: CASSQAGQGTEAFF

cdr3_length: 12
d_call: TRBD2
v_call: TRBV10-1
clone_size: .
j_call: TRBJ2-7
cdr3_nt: TGCGCCAGCGTCATAACGGGGGGCGAGCAGTACTTC
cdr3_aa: CASVITGGEQYF

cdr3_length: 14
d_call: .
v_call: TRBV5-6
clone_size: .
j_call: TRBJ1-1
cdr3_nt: TGTGCCAGCAGCTTGGCAGGGCGGAGAACTGAAGCTTTCTTT
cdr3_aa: CASSLAGRRTEAFF

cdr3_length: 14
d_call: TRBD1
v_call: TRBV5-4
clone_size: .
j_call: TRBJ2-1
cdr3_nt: TGTGCCAGCAGCTCCGACCCGGGACAGCGCAAGCAGTTCTTC
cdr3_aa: CASSSDPGQRKQFF

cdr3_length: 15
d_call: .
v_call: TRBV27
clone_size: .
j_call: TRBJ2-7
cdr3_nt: TGTGCCAGCAGTTTTGGGAGACTAGGCGGCTCCGAGCAGTACTTC
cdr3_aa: CASSFGRLGGSEQYF

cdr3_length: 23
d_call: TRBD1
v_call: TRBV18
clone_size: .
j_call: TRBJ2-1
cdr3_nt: TGTGCCAGCTCATCACGGAGAGCCCGGACAGGCGGACCTTCACTGGGGACCTACAATGAGCAGTTCTTC
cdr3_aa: CASSSRRARTGGPSLGTYNEQFF

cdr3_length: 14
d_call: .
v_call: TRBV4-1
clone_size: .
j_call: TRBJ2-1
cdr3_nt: TGCGCCAGCAGCCCGGACACTACCTACAATGAGCAGTTCTTC
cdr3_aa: CASSPDTTYNEQFF

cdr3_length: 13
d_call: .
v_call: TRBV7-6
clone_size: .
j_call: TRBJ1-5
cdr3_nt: TGTGCCAGCAGCTTAGCTCCGGATCAGCCCCAGCATTTT
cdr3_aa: CASSLAPDQPQHF

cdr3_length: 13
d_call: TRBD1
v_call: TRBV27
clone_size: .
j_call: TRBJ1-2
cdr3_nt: TGTGCCAGCAGCTTGGGACAGAACTATGGCTACACCTTC
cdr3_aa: CASSLGQNYGYTF

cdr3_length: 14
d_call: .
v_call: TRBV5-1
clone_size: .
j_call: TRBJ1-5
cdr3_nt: TGCGCCAGCAGCTCCGGGACCGGGAGGGAGCCCCAGCATTTT
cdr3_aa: CASSSGTGREPQHF

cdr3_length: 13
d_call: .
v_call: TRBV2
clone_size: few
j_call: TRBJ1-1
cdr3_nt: TGTGCCAGCAAGGAAGGACAGAACACTGAAGCTTTCTTT
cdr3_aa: CASKEGQNTEAFF

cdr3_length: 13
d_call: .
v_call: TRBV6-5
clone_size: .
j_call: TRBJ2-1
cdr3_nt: TGTGCCAGCGCTCTTAGCGAGTACAATGAGCAGTTCTTC
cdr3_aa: CASALSEYNEQFF

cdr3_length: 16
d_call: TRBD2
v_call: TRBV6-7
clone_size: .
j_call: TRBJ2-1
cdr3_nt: TGTGCCAGCAGTTCGATAGCGGGAGGCGAGATCGATGAGCAGTTCTTC
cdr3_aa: CASSSIAGGEIDEQFF

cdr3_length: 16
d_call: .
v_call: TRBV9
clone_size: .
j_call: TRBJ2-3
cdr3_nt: TGTGCCAGCAGCGTAGGGGGGACTCTCAGCACAGATACGCAGTATTTT
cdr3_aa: CASSVGGTLSTDTQYF

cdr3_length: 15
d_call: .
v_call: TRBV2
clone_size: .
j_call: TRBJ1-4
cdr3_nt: TGTGCCAGCAGCCAAATCAGGAACCTTAATGAAAAACTGTTTTTT
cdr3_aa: CASSQIRNLNEKLFF

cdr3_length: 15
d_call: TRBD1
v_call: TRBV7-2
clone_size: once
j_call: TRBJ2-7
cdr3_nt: TGTGCCAGCAGTTTGGCCGGGACAGGGTCCTACGAGCAGTACTTC
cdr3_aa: CASSLAGTGSYEQYF

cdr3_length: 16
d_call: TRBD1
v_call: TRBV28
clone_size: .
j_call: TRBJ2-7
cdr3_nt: TGTGCCAGCAGTTCACAGGGGAGAGGGGATTCCTACGAGCAGTACTTC
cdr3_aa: CASSSQGRGDSYEQYF

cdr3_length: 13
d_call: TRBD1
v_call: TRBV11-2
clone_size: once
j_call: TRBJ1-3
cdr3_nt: TGTGCCAGCGCCGGACAGGTGGGAAACACCATATATTTT
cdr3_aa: CASAGQVGNTIYF

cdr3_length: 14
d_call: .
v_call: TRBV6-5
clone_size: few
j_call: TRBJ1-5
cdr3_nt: TGTGCCAGCACTAAGACAGATAGCAATCAGCCCCAGCATTTT
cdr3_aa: CASTKTDSNQPQHF

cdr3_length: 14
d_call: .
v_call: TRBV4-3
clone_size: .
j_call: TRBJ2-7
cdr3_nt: TGCGCCAGCAGCCAAGTGAACGGGGAGAACGAGCAGTACTTC
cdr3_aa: CASSQVNGENEQYF

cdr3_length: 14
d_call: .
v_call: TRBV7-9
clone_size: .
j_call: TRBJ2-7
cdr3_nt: TGTGCCAGCAGCGTCACGGGAGTGCACTACGAGCAGTACTTC
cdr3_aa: CASSVTGVHYEQYF

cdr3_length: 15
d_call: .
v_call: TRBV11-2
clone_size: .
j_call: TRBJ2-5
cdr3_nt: TGTGCCAGCAGCCCTCGTTCCGGGATGGGAGAGACCCAGTACTTC
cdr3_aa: CASSPRSGMGETQYF

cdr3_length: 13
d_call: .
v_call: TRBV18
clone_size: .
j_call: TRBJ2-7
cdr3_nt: TGTGCCAGCTCACCAAGGCGGGACGGAGAGCAGTACTTC
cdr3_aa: CASSPRRDGEQYF

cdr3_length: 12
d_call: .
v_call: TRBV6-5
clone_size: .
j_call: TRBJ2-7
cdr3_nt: TGTGCCAGCAGCAGGGATTACGAGCAGTGGTACTTC
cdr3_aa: CASSRDYEQWYF

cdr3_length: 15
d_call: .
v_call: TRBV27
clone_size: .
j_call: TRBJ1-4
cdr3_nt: TGTGCCAGCAGTATGAAACAAGGCGGAAATGAAAAACTGTTTTTT
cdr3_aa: CASSMKQGGNEKLFF

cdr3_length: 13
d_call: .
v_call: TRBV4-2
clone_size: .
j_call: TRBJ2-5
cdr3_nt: TGTGCCAGCAGCCAAGTACGGGGAGAGACCCAGTACTTC
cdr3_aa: CASSQVRGETQYF

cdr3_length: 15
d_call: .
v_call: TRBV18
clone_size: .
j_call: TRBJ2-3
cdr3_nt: TGTGCCAGCTCACAATCCCCTAGCGGCACAGATACGCAGTATTTT
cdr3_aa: CASSQSPSGTDTQYF

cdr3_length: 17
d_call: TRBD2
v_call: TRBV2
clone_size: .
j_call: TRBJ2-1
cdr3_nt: TGTGCCAGCAGTGGGGTGCCACTAGCGGGAGGTTTTAATGAGCAGTTCTTC
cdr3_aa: CASSGVPLAGGFNEQFF

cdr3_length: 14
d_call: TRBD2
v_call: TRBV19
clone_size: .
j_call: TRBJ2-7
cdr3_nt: TGTGCCAGTAGTACGGGACTAGCGGGAAAGGAGCAGTACTTC
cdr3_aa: CASSTGLAGKEQYF

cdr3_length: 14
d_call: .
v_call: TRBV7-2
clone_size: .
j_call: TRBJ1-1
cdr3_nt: TGTGCCAGCAGCTTAGAGTTCAGTAACACTGAAGCTTTCTTT
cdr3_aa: CASSLEFSNTEAFF

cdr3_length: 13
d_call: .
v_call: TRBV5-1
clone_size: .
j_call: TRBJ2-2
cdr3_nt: TGCGCCAGCAGCAATGGACAACCCGGGGAGCTGTTTTTT
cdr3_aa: CASSNGQPGELFF

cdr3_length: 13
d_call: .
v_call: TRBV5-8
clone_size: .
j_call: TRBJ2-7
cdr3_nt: TGTGCCAGCAGCTGGTCGAGTACCTACGAGCAGTACTTC
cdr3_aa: CASSWSSTYEQYF